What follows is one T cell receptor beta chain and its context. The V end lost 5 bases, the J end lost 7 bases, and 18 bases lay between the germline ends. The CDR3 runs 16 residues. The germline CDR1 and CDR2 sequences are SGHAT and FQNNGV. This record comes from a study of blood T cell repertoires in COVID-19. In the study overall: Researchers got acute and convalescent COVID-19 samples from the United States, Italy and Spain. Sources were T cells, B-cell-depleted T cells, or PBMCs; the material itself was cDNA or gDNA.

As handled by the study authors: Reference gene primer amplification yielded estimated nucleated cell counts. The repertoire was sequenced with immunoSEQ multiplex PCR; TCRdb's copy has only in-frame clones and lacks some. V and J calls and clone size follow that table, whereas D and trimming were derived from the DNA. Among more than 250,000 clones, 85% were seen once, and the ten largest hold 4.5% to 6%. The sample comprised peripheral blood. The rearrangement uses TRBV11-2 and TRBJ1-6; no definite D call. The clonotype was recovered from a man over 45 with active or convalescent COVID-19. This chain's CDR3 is CASSRAGGLGNSPLHF. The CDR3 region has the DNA TGTGCCAGCAGCCGTGCGGGTGGTCTCGGGAATTCACCCCTCCACTTT.